The rows below give T cell receptor beta chains drawn from one sample of a study of metastatic and nonmetastatic thyroid tumors. TCRdb called clones again from the PCR reads with MiXCR. The table shows around 26,000 clones, with about 13% occurring only once. The sample comprised blood. The receptors come from a female donor with papillary thyroid cancer or a benign thyroid nodule (not recorded which). Some clones in this sample may be carry-over from other donors' samples. CDR3s include the opening cysteine and the closing phenylalanine or tryptophan. The D gene is left open where the match is weak. The listing skips clone size in some rows; elsewhere it reads once, few, many or a size class.

CDR3 DNA: TGCGCCAGCAGCCAAGATAGGGGGCGGTTCACCTACGAGCAGTACTTC
CDR3 protein: CASSQDRGRFTYEQYF
V gene: TRBV4-3
D gene: TRBD1
J gene: TRBJ2-7
clone size: medium-sized

CDR3 DNA: TGTGCCAGTAGTATGCCGACAGGGGTGATGAACACTGAAGCTTTCTTT
CDR3 protein: CASSMPTGVMNTEAFF
V gene: TRBV19
D gene: TRBD1
J gene: TRBJ1-1
clone size: many

CDR3 DNA: TGTGCCATCAGTGCCGGGACAGGGTACTACGAGCAGTACTTC
CDR3 protein: CAISAGTGYYEQYF
V gene: TRBV13
D gene: TRBD1
J gene: TRBJ2-7
clone size: .

CDR3 DNA: TGTGCCAGCAGCCAGACTAGCGGGAGTCTCGAGCAGTACTTC
CDR3 protein: CASSQTSGSLEQYF
V gene: TRBV3-1
D gene: TRBD2
J gene: TRBJ2-7
clone size: many

CDR3 DNA: TGCGCCAGCAGCGCGTCATCCGGGGCTGGCTATGGCTACACCTTC
CDR3 protein: CASSASSGAGYGYTF
V gene: TRBV5-1
D gene: .
J gene: TRBJ1-2
clone size: .

CDR3 DNA: TGCGCCAGCATCCGACGACTATCGGGCATACAGGAGACCCAGTACTTC
CDR3 protein: CASIRRLSGIQETQYF
V gene: TRBV4-1
D gene: .
J gene: TRBJ2-5
clone size: .

CDR3 DNA: TGTGCCAGCAGCTTATTGGGACTAGCAACAGATACGCAGTATTTT
CDR3 protein: CASSLLGLATDTQYF
V gene: TRBV7-9
D gene: TRBD2
J gene: TRBJ2-3
clone size: many

CDR3 DNA: TGTGCCAGCTCGGAAGGGACTCGAGGTACGCAGTATTTT
CDR3 protein: CASSEGTRGTQYF
V gene: TRBV7-2
D gene: .
J gene: TRBJ2-3
clone size: .

CDR3 DNA: TGCAGTGCTAGAGAGGGAGGGAACACCATATATTTT
CDR3 protein: CSAREGGNTIYF
V gene: TRBV20-1
D gene: .
J gene: TRBJ1-3
clone size: many

CDR3 DNA: TGTGCCAGCAGCCAAGTCCGGACGGGAGGCGAGCAGTACTTC
CDR3 protein: CASSQVRTGGEQYF
V gene: TRBV4-2
D gene: TRBD2
J gene: TRBJ2-7
clone size: .

CDR3 DNA: TGCAGTGCTGGAGGACAGCAAGAGACCCAGTGCTTC
CDR3 protein: CSAGGQQETQCF
V gene: TRBV20-1
D gene: .
J gene: TRBJ2-5
clone size: many

CDR3 DNA: TGCGCCAGCAGTGAGACAGGAGGATCCACAGATACGCAGTATTTT
CDR3 protein: CASSETGGSTDTQYF
V gene: TRBV10-1
D gene: .
J gene: TRBJ2-3
clone size: many

CDR3 DNA: TGTGCCAGCAGTCGGGTACAGAATTCACCCCTCCACTTT
CDR3 protein: CASSRVQNSPLHF
V gene: TRBV11-2
D gene: .
J gene: TRBJ1-6
clone size: .

CDR3 DNA: TGTACCACAAGTGACGGGACAGCCAATACCTACGAGCAGTACTTC
CDR3 protein: CTTSDGTANTYEQYF
V gene: TRBV10-3
D gene: TRBD1
J gene: TRBJ2-7
clone size: .

CDR3 DNA: TGTGCCAGCAGCCCAGATGCCGGGAGGAATGAGCAGTTCTTC
CDR3 protein: CASSPDAGRNEQFF
V gene: TRBV7-2
D gene: TRBD2
J gene: TRBJ2-1
clone size: many

CDR3 DNA: TGTGCCACCGCGGGGGGGTCTCAGGGAGATACGCAGTATTTT
CDR3 protein: CATAGGSQGDTQYF
V gene: TRBV10-3
D gene: TRBD2
J gene: TRBJ2-3
clone size: medium-sized

CDR3 DNA: TGTGCCAGCAGCCGAGCTACCGGGGCGTCGGGGGAGCTGTTTTTT
CDR3 protein: CASSRATGASGELFF
V gene: TRBV7-2
D gene: .
J gene: TRBJ2-2
clone size: many

CDR3 DNA: TGTGCCAGCAGCCAGTACTTCACAGATACGCAGTATTTT
CDR3 protein: CASSQYFTDTQYF
V gene: TRBV3-1
D gene: .
J gene: TRBJ2-3
clone size: many

CDR3 DNA: TGCGCCAGCAGTGAAGGACTAGCGGGAGGTTTAGACGAGCAGTACTTC
CDR3 protein: CASSEGLAGGLDEQYF
V gene: TRBV10-1
D gene: TRBD2
J gene: TRBJ2-7
clone size: .

CDR3 DNA: TGCAGTGCTAGAGCTGGCGGAGAAGCCTACGGGCAGTACTTC
CDR3 protein: CSARAGGEAYGQYF
V gene: TRBV20-1
D gene: .
J gene: TRBJ2-7
clone size: .

CDR3 DNA: TGCGCCAGCAAGGATAGCGGGAGTAGGTCCTACAATGAGCAGTTCTTC
CDR3 protein: CASKDSGSRSYNEQFF
V gene: TRBV5-1
D gene: TRBD2
J gene: TRBJ2-1
clone size: many

CDR3 DNA: TGCGCCAGCAGCCGGACCGGACAGGGGAGTTACACTGAAGCTTTCTTT
CDR3 protein: CASSRTGQGSYTEAFF
V gene: TRBV4-1
D gene: TRBD1
J gene: TRBJ1-1
clone size: many

CDR3 DNA: TGTGCCATCAGGGAGGCCTCTGGAAACACCATATATTTT
CDR3 protein: CAIREASGNTIYF
V gene: TRBV10-3
D gene: .
J gene: TRBJ1-3
clone size: many

CDR3 DNA: TGTGCCAGCCGACCGGCAGGGGGCACTGGAGCTTTCTTT
CDR3 protein: CASRPAGGTGAFF
V gene: TRBV19
D gene: TRBD1
J gene: TRBJ1-1
clone size: few

CDR3 DNA: TGTGCCTGGAGTGTACAGGGCCGTGAACTGTTTTTT
CDR3 protein: CAWSVQGRELFF
V gene: TRBV30
D gene: .
J gene: TRBJ1-4
clone size: .

CDR3 DNA: TGTGCCAGCAAACAGGGGATGAACGAGCAGTACTTC
CDR3 protein: CASKQGMNEQYF
V gene: TRBV2
D gene: TRBD1
J gene: TRBJ2-7
clone size: many

CDR3 DNA: TGTGCCAGCAGTCAACTCCTCTTTTCGGGGGCCCCTCCAAGGTCCCAGCATTTT
CDR3 protein: CASSQLLFSGAPPRSQHF
V gene: TRBV6-2/TRBV6-3
D gene: .
J gene: TRBJ1-5
clone size: few

CDR3 DNA: TGTGCCAGCAGCGAGGACCGCTTTGGGAGCTCCTACGAGCAGTACTTC
CDR3 protein: CASSEDRFGSSYEQYF
V gene: TRBV11-2
D gene: .
J gene: TRBJ2-7
clone size: .

CDR3 DNA: TGTGCCAGCAGCCAGGACAGGGGCCACGAGCAGTACTTC
CDR3 protein: CASSQDRGHEQYF
V gene: TRBV6-1
D gene: TRBD1
J gene: TRBJ2-7
clone size: many

CDR3 DNA: TGTGCCACCAGCAGGTCATCCGCTAATCAGCCCCAGCATTTT
CDR3 protein: CATSRSSANQPQHF
V gene: TRBV15
D gene: .
J gene: TRBJ1-5
clone size: .

CDR3 DNA: TGTGCCAGCAGTTTTGGGAGATATTCCTACGAGCAGTACTTC
CDR3 protein: CASSFGRYSYEQYF
V gene: TRBV12-3/TRBV12-4
D gene: .
J gene: TRBJ2-7
clone size: many

CDR3 DNA: TGTGCCAGTAGTGCTACAGGGGGCGAAGATACGCAGTATTTT
CDR3 protein: CASSATGGEDTQYF
V gene: TRBV19
D gene: TRBD1
J gene: TRBJ2-3
clone size: many

CDR3 DNA: TGCAGCGTTGTTATAGCGGGAGGTAGCAATGAGCAGTTCTTC
CDR3 protein: CSVVIAGGSNEQFF
V gene: TRBV29-1
D gene: TRBD2
J gene: TRBJ2-1
clone size: many

CDR3 DNA: TGTGCCAGCAGTTACTACCCCGGACTAAGCTCCTACGAGCAGTACTTC
CDR3 protein: CASSYYPGLSSYEQYF
V gene: TRBV6-2/TRBV6-3
D gene: .
J gene: TRBJ2-7
clone size: many

CDR3 DNA: TGTGCCAGCAGCCTAGACCATAATGAAAAACTGTTTTTT
CDR3 protein: CASSLDHNEKLFF
V gene: TRBV14
D gene: .
J gene: TRBJ1-4
clone size: many

CDR3 DNA: TGTGCCAGCAGCCCCCTGGGATCGGACAGGGGGCAAAATAAGTACTTC
CDR3 protein: CASSPLGSDRGQNKYF
V gene: TRBV14
D gene: TRBD1
J gene: TRBJ2-7
clone size: many

CDR3 DNA: TGTGCCAGCAGTTTATCGCCACGGACCTACGAGCAGTACTTC
CDR3 protein: CASSLSPRTYEQYF
V gene: TRBV27
D gene: .
J gene: TRBJ2-7
clone size: many

CDR3 DNA: TGTGCCAGCTCACCTGGGTCTCCCCTCTATGGCTACACCTTC
CDR3 protein: CASSPGSPLYGYTF
V gene: TRBV18
D gene: .
J gene: TRBJ1-2
clone size: many

CDR3 DNA: TGCGCCAGCAGCTCGGGACAGGGGGCAGTCTATGGCTACACCTTC
CDR3 protein: CASSSGQGAVYGYTF
V gene: TRBV5-1
D gene: TRBD1
J gene: TRBJ1-2
clone size: .

CDR3 DNA: TGTGCCAGCAGTCTCAGGCAGGGGGCCGGTGAGCAGTTCTTC
CDR3 protein: CASSLRQGAGEQFF
V gene: TRBV12-3/TRBV12-4
D gene: TRBD1
J gene: TRBJ2-1
clone size: many

CDR3 DNA: TGTGCCAGCTCACCCCTAAGGGACAGGTCACTCACCGGGGAGCTGTTTTTT
CDR3 protein: CASSPLRDRSLTGELFF
V gene: TRBV18
D gene: TRBD1
J gene: TRBJ2-2
clone size: many

CDR3 DNA: TGCAGTGCTGGACTACAGGGGGGGGAGCAGTACTTC
CDR3 protein: CSAGLQGGEQYF
V gene: TRBV20-1
D gene: .
J gene: TRBJ2-7
clone size: many

CDR3 DNA: TGTGCCTGGGGAGGGGGCTCTGGAAACACCATATATTTT
CDR3 protein: CAWGGGSGNTIYF
V gene: TRBV30
D gene: .
J gene: TRBJ1-3
clone size: .